Detailed here is one T cell receptor beta chain. Its antigen is not identified. The data belong to a study of cytomegalovirus exposure and HLA in healthy donors. Regarding the study as a whole: A later analysis appeared to link common viral pathogens to several of the most significant clusters.

In the PCR, 60 Vbeta and 13 Jbeta primers were used. TCRdb keeps only in-frame clones here, not all; method: immunoSEQ multiplex PCR. The data show more than 150,000 clones, with around 80% seen just once and about 1.5% held by the top ten. Germline values: CDR1 SGHTA, CDR2 FQGTGA. V shed 5 bases, J shed 2 bases, and the junction held 2 bases outside the gene matches. The CDR3 has 15 residues. Sequencing was performed on PBMCs. The sequence was collected from a man between 18 and 29 years old in good health and CMV-seronegative. The V call is TRBV7-3, the J call TRBJ2-1; 11 nucleotides match TRBD1. In nucleotides, the CDR3 is TGTGCCAGCAGCAGGACAGGGGGCGCCTACAATGAGCAGTTCTTC. Translation gives CASSRTGGAYNEQFF.